A selection of T cell receptor beta chains follows, all from one sample in a study of blood T cell repertoires in COVID-19. TCRdb's table, derived via immunoSEQ multiplex PCR, lists solely in-frame clones and lacks some. The profile shows 450,000 to 600,000 clones, roughly nine tenths of them singletons. Source material: PBMCs or T cells enriched from blood (not recorded which). These receptors all come from a young woman who had recovered from COVID-19. Both conserved end residues are part of each CDR3. D genes are given only for firm matches. The size field is filled for only some rows; it gives once, few, many or a size class.

>TRBV12-3/TRBV12-4|TRBJ2-3|.|.
CASSGLPDTQYF
TGTGCCAGCAGTGGCCTCCCAGATACGCAGTATTTT
>TRBV7-9|TRBJ1-1|.|.
CASSHPLSRTGLYEAFF
TGTGCCAGCAGCCACCCCCTCTCCCGAACAGGGCTTTATGAAGCTTTCTTT
>TRBV5-1|TRBJ1-1|TRBD1|.
CASSLQGAGVNTEAFF
TGCGCCAGCAGCTTACAGGGGGCAGGGGTGAACACTGAAGCTTTCTTT
>TRBV27|TRBJ2-7|TRBD1|.
CASSGQGPYEQYF
TGTGCCAGCTCAGGACAGGGCCCCTACGAGCAGTACTTC
>TRBV12-3/TRBV12-4|TRBJ2-3|.|.
CASSFSPRDTQYF
TGTGCCAGCAGTTTTTCCCCCCGAGATACGCAGTATTTT
>TRBV5-6|TRBJ1-1|TRBD1|.
CASSPGQGANTEAFF
TGTGCCAGCAGCCCGGGACAGGGGGCGAACACTGAAGCTTTCTTT
>TRBV12-3/TRBV12-4|TRBJ2-7|TRBD1|once
CASSLGSGGRQYF
TGTGCCAGCAGTTTAGGCTCAGGGGGCAGGCAGTACTTC
>TRBV5-1|TRBJ2-7|TRBD1|.
CASSGGQGRYEQYF
TGCGCCAGCAGCGGGGGACAGGGAAGGTACGAGCAGTACTTC
>TRBV3-1/TRBV3-2|TRBJ2-1|TRBD2|.
CASSQEGLAVYNEQFF
TGTGCCAGCAGCCAAGAGGGACTAGCGGTCTACAATGAGCAGTTCTTC
>TRBV5-1|TRBJ1-2|TRBD1|.
CASSFLTGGYGYTF
TGCGCCAGCAGCTTTCTGACAGGGGGCTATGGCTACACCTTC
>TRBV30|TRBJ1-2|.|.
CAWTVQSTHGYTF
TGTGCCTGGACTGTACAGTCCACTCATGGCTACACCTTC
>TRBV3-1/TRBV3-2|TRBJ1-2|.|.
CASSQASSNYGYTF
TGTGCCAGCAGCCAAGCGAGTTCCAACTATGGCTACACCTTC
>TRBV24-1|TRBJ2-1|TRBD1|.
CATSRDRAAGEQFF
TGTGCCACCAGTAGGGACAGGGCTGCCGGTGAGCAGTTCTTC
>TRBV7-9|TRBJ2-3|TRBD1|.
CASRTGKDTQYF
TGTGCCAGCCGGACAGGGAAAGATACGCAGTATTTT
>TRBV18|TRBJ1-2|TRBD1|.
CASSPDRGNYGYTF
TGTGCCAGCTCCCCGGACAGGGGAAACTATGGCTACACCTTC
>TRBV10-3|TRBJ1-1|.|.
CAIRPATGNHTEAFF
TGTGCCATCAGGCCAGCAACAGGGAACCACACTGAAGCTTTCTTT
>TRBV6-5|TRBJ2-7|TRBD1|once
CASSLVTGNSYEQYF
TGTGCCAGCAGCTTGGTGACAGGGAACTCCTACGAGCAGTACTTC
>TRBV5-4|TRBJ1-1|.|.
CASSSDRLMSTEAFF
TGTGCCAGCAGCTCTGATCGTTTAATGAGCACTGAAGCTTTCTTT
>TRBV6-5|TRBJ2-7|TRBD2|.
CASSYRISGVYEQYF
TGTGCCAGCAGTTACAGGATCAGCGGGGTGTACGAGCAGTACTTC
>TRBV11-2|TRBJ2-7|.|.
CASSPSQGGHYEQYF
TGTGCCAGCAGCCCCTCTCAGGGGGGCCACTACGAGCAGTACTTC
>TRBV30|TRBJ2-2|TRBD2|.
CAWSVGLAGVIDGELFF
TGTGCCTGGAGCGTCGGCCTAGCGGGGGTAATAGACGGGGAGCTGTTTTTT
>TRBV11-1|TRBJ2-7|TRBD1|.
CASSPNRDRDYEQYF
TGTGCCAGCAGCCCAAACCGGGACAGGGACTACGAGCAGTACTTC
>TRBV28|TRBJ1-5|TRBD1|.
CASSLGDRQPQHF
TGTGCCAGCAGTTTAGGGGACAGACAGCCCCAGCATTTT